Presented here are 19 T cell receptor beta chains from one specimen sequenced in a study of OX40 agonist ivuxolimab in advanced cancers. The method was immunoSEQ multiplex PCR; TCRdb's version includes in-frame clones alone and lacks a portion of them. The data show fewer than 85,000 clones, with approximately 86% seen just once and 1.9% held by the top ten. This material consisted of CD4+ or CD8+ T cells sorted from blood, taken in a trial of the OX40 agonist ivuxolimab. The receptors originated from an adult with an advanced solid tumor such as melanoma, head and neck, liver or kidney cancer.

The rearrangement links TRBV10-1 to TRBJ2-1; possibly TRBD2 for D (6 bases). The ends were cut back, 3 bases at V and 8 bases at J, with 14 bases in the middle. Germline values: CDR1 WNHNN, CDR2 SYGVQD (reference sequence). The CDR3 spans 14 residues. The DNA of the CDR3 is TGCGCCAGCAGTGAAAACCTAGCGAGCCATGAGCAGTTCTTC. This codes for CASSENLASHEQFF.

The chain uses TRBV5-6 and TRBJ1-2; 7 bases fit TRBD1. The CDR3 runs to 14 residues. CDR1 is SGHDT, CDR2 YYEEEE, per germline. After removal of 0 bases from V and 4 bases from J, the junction contained 3 bases not matched to a gene. The CDR3 region is CASSLGQGAYGYTF. The CDR3 nucleotides read TGTGCCAGCAGCTTGGGACAGGGTGCCTATGGCTACACCTTC. Variable domain in full (rest from reference TRBV5-6 and TRBJ1-2): DAGVTQSPTHLIKTRGQQVTLRCSPKSGHDTVSWYQQALGQGPQFIFQYYEEEERQRGNFPDRFSGHQFPNYSSELNVNALLLGDSALYLCASSLGQGAYGYTFGSGTRLTVV.

The V and J genes are TRBV10-2 and TRBJ1-5; TRBD1 might be the D (6 bases). CDR1 and CDR2 from the germline V gene are WSHSY and SAAADI. This CDR3 region has 17 residues. Trimming pared 2 bases from V and 2 bases from J, leaving 16 bases between. CDR3 amino acids: CASSENPLNRGNQPQHF. The DNA of the CDR3 is TGCGCCAGCAGTGAGAACCCCCTAAACAGGGGCAATCAGCCCCAGCATTTT.

This clone has a single count. V gene TRBV11-2 combines with J gene TRBJ1-4; no clear D gene. Germline CDR1 is SGHAT and CDR2 is FQNNGV. The CDR3 loop spans 14 amino acids. Trimming took off 5 bases at V and 6 bases at J, with 13 bases between the two ends. This chain's CDR3 is CASSVSITHEKLFF. The DNA of the CDR3 is TGTGCCAGCAGCGTAAGCATCACCCATGAAAAACTGTTTTTT.

This rearrangement joins TRBV27 to TRBJ2-3; 7 positions match TRBD1. Germline V gene lookup returns CDR1 MNHEY and CDR2 SMNVEV (reference sequence). The CDR3 spans 17 residues. Trimming cost V 5 bases and J 3 bases; bases outside gene matches: 14. The CDR3 region is CASSIIKGARQTDTQYF. The DNA of the CDR3 is TGTGCCAGCAGTATCATCAAGGGGGCCCGGCAAACAGATACGCAGTATTTT.

This chain joins TRBV19 and TRBJ2-7; D is possibly TRBD1 (6 bases). V shed 5 bases and J shed 0 bases, with 17 bases lying between them. The V gene's germline CDR1 is LNHDA and CDR2 SQIVND (reference sequence). The CDR3 runs to 16 residues. The DNA of the CDR3 is TGTGCCAGTAGTCTATCCGGGACAAGGAGCTCCTACGAGCAGTACTTC. The encoded protein is CASSLSGTRSSYEQYF.

This chain connects TRBV2 to TRBJ1-1; 9 nucleotides agree with TRBD1. The ends lost 6 bases at V and 1 base at J; junction bases unmatched: 6. This CDR3 is built from 15 residues. The germline gives CDR1 SNHLY, CDR2 FYNNEI. The CDR3 nucleotides read TGTGCCAGCAGAGCACAGGGGGCAAGGAACACTGAAGCTTTCTTT. Encoded protein: CASRAQGARNTEAFF.

This clone was picked up one time. This chain joins TRBV5-4 and TRBJ1-2; 9 nucleotides line up with TRBD1. Germline V lookup: CDR1 SGHNT, CDR2 YYREEE (reference sequence). V trimming: 4 bases; J trimming: 6 bases; junction bases outside the gene matches: 4. The CDR3 covers 13 residues. The CDR3 loop is CASSRTGVDGYTF. In DNA form, the CDR3 reads TGTGCCAGCAGCAGGACAGGGGTCGATGGCTACACCTTC. Using reference TRBV5-4 and TRBJ1-2 for the parts outside the CDR3, the full variable domain is ETGVTQSPTHLIKTRGQQVTLRCSSQSGHNTVSWYQQALGQGPQFIFQYYREEENGRGNFPPRFSGLQFPNYSSELNVNALELDDSALYLCASSRTGVDGYTFGSGTRLTVV.

This clone was seen a single time. The genes are TRBV7-6 and TRBJ1-5; D may be TRBD1 (5 bases). This CDR3 has 14 residues. Germline V lookup: CDR1 SGHVS, CDR2 FNYEAQ. V was clipped by 2 bases and J by 5 bases, with 10 bases between them. CDR3 nucleotide sequence: TGTGCCAGCAGCTTAAATCTGGGGGATCAGCCCCAGCATTTT. Residues: CASSLNLGDQPQHF.

The genes are TRBV7-2 and TRBJ1-5; 7 bases are a match to TRBD1. The CDR3 extends over 15 amino acids. From germline, CDR1 is SGHTA and CDR2 FQGNSA. The ends lost 0 bases at V and 5 bases at J; junction bases unmatched: 4. CDR3 amino acids: CASSLAGGGDQPQHF. In DNA form, the CDR3 reads TGTGCCAGCAGCTTAGCAGGGGGCGGAGATCAGCCCCAGCATTTT. Based on the CDR3 plus reference TRBV7-2 and TRBJ1-5, the full variable domain is GAGVSQSPSNKVTEKGKDVELRCDPISGHTALYWYRQSLGQGLEFLIYFQGNSAPDKSGLPSDRFSAERTGGSVSTLTIQRTQQEDSAVYLCASSLAGGGDQPQHFGDGTRLSIL.

The CDR3 bases are TGCGCCAGCAGCTCAAAGACAGGGGAGGGCAATCAGCCCCAGCATTTT. Its protein is CASSSKTGEGNQPQHF. The chain carries TRBV5-1 and TRBJ1-5; 8 nucleotides align to TRBD1. Germline trimming cut 3 bases from V and 2 bases from J; bases unmatched to any gene: 7. This CDR3 has 16 amino acids. Germline V gene data show CDR1 as SGHRS and CDR2 as YFSETQ.

The rearrangement links TRBV7-9 to TRBJ2-5; either TRBD1 or TRBD2 may fit D (6 bases each). In germline, CDR1 is SEHNR, CDR2 FQNEAQ (reference sequence). This CDR3 has 15 residues. V was shortened by 5 bases and J by 5 bases, with 18 bases between the two germline ends. CDR3 residues: CASSTLGGKGETQYF. The CDR3 nucleotides are TGTGCCAGCAGCACCCTAGGGGGGAAGGGGGAGACCCAGTACTTC.

This chain connects TRBV29-1 to TRBJ2-3, with a weak D call TRBD2 (7 bases). CDR1 is SQVTM, CDR2 ANQGSEA, per germline. This CDR3 has 14 residues. Trimming stripped 4 bases from V and 3 bases from J, with 14 bases between. The CDR3, as DNA: TGCAGCGTTGCGGGGGGCCGAGGGACAGATACGCAGTATTTT. This sequence encodes CSVAGGRGTDTQYF.

The chain is built from TRBV28 and TRBJ2-3; weak D call: TRBD2 (6 bases). CDR1 is MDHEN, CDR2 SYDVKM, per germline. The ends were cut back, 2 bases at V and 0 bases at J, with 6 bases in the middle. CDR3 length equals 14 residues. Here the CDR3 reads CASSLGTSTDTQYF. The DNA of the CDR3 is TGTGCCAGCAGTTTAGGGACTAGCACAGATACGCAGTATTTT.

The gene calls are TRBV5-1 and TRBJ2-5, with TRBD1 as a possible D gene (5 bases). The CDR3 runs 14 residues. The V and J ends lost 1 base and 5 bases respectively, with 12 bases between them. Looked up from germline, CDR1 is SGHRS and CDR2 is YFSETQ. The CDR3 loop is CASSLFSGFETQYF. The CDR3 DNA sequence: TGCGCCAGCAGCTTGTTTTCAGGGTTCGAGACCCAGTACTTC.

The genes are TRBV29-1 and TRBJ2-5; 9 nucleotides agree with TRBD1. With V trimmed by 3 bases and J by 4 bases, 6 bases remained unmatched. Germline values: CDR1 SQVTM, CDR2 ANQGSEA. The CDR3 length is 14 residues. CDR3 region: CSVDWTGVPETQYF. The DNA of the CDR3 is TGCAGCGTTGATTGGACAGGGGTGCCAGAGACCCAGTACTTC.

This clone was seen a few times. CDR3 residues: CAISVGGGPYEQYF. The CDR3 bases are TGTGCCATCAGTGTCGGGGGAGGGCCGTACGAGCAGTACTTC. The chain combines TRBV10-3 with TRBJ2-7; 7 bases match TRBD2. The V segment lost 4 bases and the J segment 4 bases; nucleotides outside the gene matches: 7. Germline V gene sequence: CDR1 ENHRY, CDR2 SYGVKD. The CDR3 loop spans 14 amino acids.

The gene calls are TRBV5-1 and TRBJ1-6, with D unresolved. Between the trimmed V and J ends, which lost 5 bases and 3 bases, there was a span of 9 bases. The CDR3 runs 14 residues. Germline V gene data show CDR1 as SGHRS and CDR2 as YFSETQ. CDR3 nucleotide sequence: TGCGCCAGCAGTCCGGATGGCTATAATTCACCCCTCCACTTT. The encoded protein is CASSPDGYNSPLHF. Full variable domain (remainder filled in from reference TRBV5-1 and TRBJ1-6): KAGVTQTPRYLIKTRGQQVTLSCSPISGHRSVSWYQQTPGQGLQFLFEYFSETQRNKGNFPGRFSGRQFSNSRSEMNVSTLELGDSALYLCASSPDGYNSPLHFGNGTRLTVT.

This rearrangement joins TRBV2 to TRBJ1-1, with 8 nucleotides matching TRBD1. The V gene end was trimmed by 8 bases and the J gene end by 1 base; junction bases not matched to a gene: 3. Germline assignment: CDR1 SNHLY and CDR2 FYNNEI. The CDR3 has 13 amino acids. As DNA, the CDR3 is TGTGCCAGCGCCGGGACAGGGAACACTGAAGCTTTCTTT. It encodes CASAGTGNTEAFF.